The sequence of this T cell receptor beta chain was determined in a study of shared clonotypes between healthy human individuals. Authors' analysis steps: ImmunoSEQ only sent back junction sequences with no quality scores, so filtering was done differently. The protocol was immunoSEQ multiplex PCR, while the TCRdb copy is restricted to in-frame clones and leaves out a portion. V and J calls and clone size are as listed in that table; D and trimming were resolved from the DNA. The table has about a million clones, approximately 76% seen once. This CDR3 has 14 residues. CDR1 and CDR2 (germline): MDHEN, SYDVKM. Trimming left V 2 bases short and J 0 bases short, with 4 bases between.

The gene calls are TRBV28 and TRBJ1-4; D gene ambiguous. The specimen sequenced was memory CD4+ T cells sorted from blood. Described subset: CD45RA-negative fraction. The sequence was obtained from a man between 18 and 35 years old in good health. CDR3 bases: TGTGCCAGCAGTTTAACGGCAACTAATGAAAAACTGTTTTTT. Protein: CASSLTATNEKLFF.